This TCR beta chain originates from a study of blood T cells in healthy people across ages. Broader study findings: Measured against age, TCR beta diversity per million T cells decreased in a roughly linear manner. Expanded clonotype shifts may have been confounded, as the donors had an unknown CMV status. PBMCs left unsorted prevented a conclusive naive versus antigen-experienced comparison.

The CDR3 loop spans 13 amino acids. The ends were cut back, 3 bases at V and 5 bases at J, with 10 bases in the middle. About this clonotype: What it binds is not known.

A J-beta primer mix and a sample-barcoded 5' primer were used in a second PCR of roughly 6 to 11 cycles. TCRdb redid the calling of the 5' RACE reads with MiXCR, one entry per CDR3 protein. The sample consists of around 1,500,000 distinct CDR3 sequences, 28% of them appearing once. The chain is built from TRBV12-3 or TRBV12-4 and TRBJ1-2; a weak D match, TRBD1 (5 bases). Sample: blood. The receptor was derived from a woman aged 25 to 45 in good health. Here the CDR3 DNA reads TGTGCCAGCAGTTTGCTGACAGAGTATGGCTACACCTTC. Residues: CASSLLTEYGYTF.